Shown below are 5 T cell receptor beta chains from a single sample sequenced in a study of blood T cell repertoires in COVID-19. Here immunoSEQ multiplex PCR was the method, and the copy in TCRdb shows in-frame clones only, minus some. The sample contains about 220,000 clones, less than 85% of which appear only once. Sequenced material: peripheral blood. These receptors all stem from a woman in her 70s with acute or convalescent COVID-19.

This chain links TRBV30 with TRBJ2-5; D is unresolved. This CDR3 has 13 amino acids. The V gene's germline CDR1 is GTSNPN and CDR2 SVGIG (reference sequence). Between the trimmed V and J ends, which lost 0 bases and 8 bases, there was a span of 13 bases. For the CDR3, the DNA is TGTGCCTGGAGTGTGCTAGGTAGAGAAACCCAGTACTTC. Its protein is CAWSVLGRETQYF.

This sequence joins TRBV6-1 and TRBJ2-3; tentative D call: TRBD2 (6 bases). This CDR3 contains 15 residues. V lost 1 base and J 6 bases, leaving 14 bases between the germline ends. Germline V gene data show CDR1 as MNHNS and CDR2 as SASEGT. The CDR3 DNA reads TGTGCCAGCAGTGAAGTAGCGACTAGAAGGGATACGCAGTATTTT. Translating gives CASSEVATRRDTQYF.

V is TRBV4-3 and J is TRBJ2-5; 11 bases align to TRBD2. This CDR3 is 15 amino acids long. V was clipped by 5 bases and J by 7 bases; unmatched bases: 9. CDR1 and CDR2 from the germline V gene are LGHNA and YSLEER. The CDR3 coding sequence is TGCGCCAGCAGCGGTGGCACTAGCGGGGGCGGGACCCAGTACTTC. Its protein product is CASSGGTSGGGTQYF.

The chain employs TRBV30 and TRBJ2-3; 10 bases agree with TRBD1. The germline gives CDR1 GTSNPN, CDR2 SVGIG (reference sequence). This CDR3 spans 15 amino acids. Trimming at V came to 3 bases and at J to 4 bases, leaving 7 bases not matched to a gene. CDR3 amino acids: CAWSLGDRGPDTQYF. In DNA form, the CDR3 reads TGTGCCTGGAGCCTAGGGGACAGGGGCCCAGATACGCAGTATTTT. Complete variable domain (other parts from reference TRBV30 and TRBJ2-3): SQTIHQWPATLVQPVGSPLSLECTVEGTSNPNLYWYRQAAGRGLQLLFYSVGIGQISSEVPQNLSASRPQDRQFILSSKKLLLSDSGFYLCAWSLGDRGPDTQYFGPGTRLTVL.

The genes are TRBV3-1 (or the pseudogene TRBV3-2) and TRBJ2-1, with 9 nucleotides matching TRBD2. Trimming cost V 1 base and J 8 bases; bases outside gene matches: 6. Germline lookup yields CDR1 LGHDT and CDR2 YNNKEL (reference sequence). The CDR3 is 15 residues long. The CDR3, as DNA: TGTGCCAGCAGCCAAGGCGGGGGGGCCGTAGATGAGCAGTTCTTC. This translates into CASSQGGGAVDEQFF.